The clone carrying this TCR beta chain was seen many times. As yet, its antigen is unknown. CDR3 length: 16 amino acids. The ends were cut back, 2 bases at V and 3 bases at J, with 13 bases in the middle. The germline gives CDR1 MNHEY, CDR2 SVGAGI. This entry comes from a study of T-cell memory formation after mild COVID-19. TCRdb re-called the 5' RACE reads with MiXCR, one entry per CDR3 protein. The sample includes roughly 130,000 distinct CDR3 sequences, about 5.9% seen only once; the top ten take about 2.2%. Study findings and constraints: Pre-infection memory carried some responding clones, suggesting that cross-reactive memory joined. Clones that shrank (day 15 to 85) were balanced CD4/CD8, whereas later expanders leaned CD4+. Among contracting clones, CD4+ were mainly CM/EM and CD8+ enriched in EMRA.

Specimen: PBMCs or a T cell subset sorted from them (not recorded which). The chain has TRBV6-5 and TRBJ2-2, with TRBD2 as a possible D gene (5 bases). This receptor was taken from an adult woman who had mild COVID-19 (a few samples of this study predate the infection). Cell type and time point are not known. The chain's CDR3 is CASSYRGNRYTGELFF. DNA for the CDR3: TGTGCCAGCAGTTACCGGGGTAACAGATACACCGGGGAGCTGTTTTTT.